A single TCR beta chain is shown here with its context. The data originate from a study of blood T cell repertoires in COVID-19. About the study: Nucleic acid was either cDNA or gDNA, and it came from T cells, B-cell-depleted T cells, or PBMCs.

The CDR3 totals 12 residues. Between the trimmed V and J ends, which lost 0 bases and 8 bases, there was a span of 10 bases. Germline assignment: CDR1 SQVTM and CDR2 ANQGSEA. Authors' analysis steps: The assay estimated nucleated cells by amplifying reference gene primers. Using immunoSEQ multiplex PCR, the repertoire was profiled, and TCRdb retains in-frame clones only, with some absent. V and J calls and clone size are given by that table; D and trimming were obtained from the DNA. The sample includes about 70,000 clones, roughly 86% of them seen just once. The V gene is TRBV29-1, the J gene TRBJ1-2; D is undetermined. This clonotype originated in a human donor in a cohort sampled during active COVID-19. The sequencing input was peripheral blood. For the CDR3, the DNA is TGCAGCGTTGAAGATAACAACGAAGGCTACACCTTC. Translation: CSVEDNNEGYTF.